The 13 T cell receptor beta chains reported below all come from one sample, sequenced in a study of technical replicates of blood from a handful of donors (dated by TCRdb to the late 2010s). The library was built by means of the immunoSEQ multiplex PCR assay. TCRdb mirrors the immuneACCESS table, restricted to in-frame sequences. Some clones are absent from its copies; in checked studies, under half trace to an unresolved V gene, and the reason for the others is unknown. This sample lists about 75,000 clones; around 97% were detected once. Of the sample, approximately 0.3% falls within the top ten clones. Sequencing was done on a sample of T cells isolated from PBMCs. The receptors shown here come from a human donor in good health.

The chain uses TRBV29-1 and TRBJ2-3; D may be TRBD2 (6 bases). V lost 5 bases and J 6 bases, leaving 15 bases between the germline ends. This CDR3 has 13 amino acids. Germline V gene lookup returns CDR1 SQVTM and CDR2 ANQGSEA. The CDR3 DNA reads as TGCAGCGTTTTGCGGAGGGATAAGGATACGCAGTATTTT. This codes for CSVLRRDKDTQYF.

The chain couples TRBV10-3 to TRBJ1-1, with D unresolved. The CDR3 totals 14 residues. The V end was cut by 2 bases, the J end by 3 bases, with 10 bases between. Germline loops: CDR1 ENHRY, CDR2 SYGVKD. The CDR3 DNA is TGTGCCATCAGTGAGCCGAACCCAGACACTGAAGCTTTCTTT. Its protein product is CAISEPNPDTEAFF.

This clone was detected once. The CDR3 is CASSITTVNTEAFF. The CDR3 nucleotides are TGTGCCAGTAGTATAACCACGGTGAACACTGAAGCTTTCTTT. V gene TRBV19 combines with J gene TRBJ1-1; no clear D gene. V lost 2 bases and J 0 bases, leaving 7 bases between the germline ends. This CDR3 contains 14 residues. CDR1 is LNHDA, CDR2 SQIVND, per germline (reference sequence).

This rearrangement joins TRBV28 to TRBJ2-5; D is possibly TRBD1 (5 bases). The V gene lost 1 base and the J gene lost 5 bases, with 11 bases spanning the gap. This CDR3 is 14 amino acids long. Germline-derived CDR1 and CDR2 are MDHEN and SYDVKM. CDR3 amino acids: CASSLLGEGETQYF. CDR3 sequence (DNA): TGTGCCAGCAGTTTATTAGGGGAAGGGGAGACCCAGTACTTC.

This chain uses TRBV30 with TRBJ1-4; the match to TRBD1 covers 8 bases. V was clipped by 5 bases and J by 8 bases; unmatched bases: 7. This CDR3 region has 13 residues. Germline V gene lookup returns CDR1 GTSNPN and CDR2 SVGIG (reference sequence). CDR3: CAWGRQGLEKLFF. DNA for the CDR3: TGTGCCTGGGGGAGACAGGGGTTGGAAAAACTGTTTTTT.

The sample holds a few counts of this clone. This CDR3 is CASSLMLGPTETQYF. Here the CDR3 DNA reads TGTGCCAGCAGCTTGATGCTGGGGCCGACGGAGACCCAGTACTTC. V gene TRBV5-6 combines with J gene TRBJ2-5, with D tentatively TRBD1 (5 bases). The CDR3 contains 15 residues. V lost 1 base and J 5 bases, leaving 15 bases between the germline ends. CDR1 is SGHDT and CDR2 is YYEEEE in the germline V gene.

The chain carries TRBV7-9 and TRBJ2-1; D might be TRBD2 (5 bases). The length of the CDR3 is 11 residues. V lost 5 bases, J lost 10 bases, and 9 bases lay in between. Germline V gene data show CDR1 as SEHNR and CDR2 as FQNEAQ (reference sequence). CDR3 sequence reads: CASSRRYEQFF. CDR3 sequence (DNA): TGTGCCAGCAGCCGGAGGTACGAGCAGTTCTTC.

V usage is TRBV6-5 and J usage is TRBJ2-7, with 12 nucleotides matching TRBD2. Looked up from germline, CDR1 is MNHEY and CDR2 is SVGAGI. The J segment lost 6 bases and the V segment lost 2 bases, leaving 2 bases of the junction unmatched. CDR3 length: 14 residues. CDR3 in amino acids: CASSYGLAGPEQYF. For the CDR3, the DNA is TGTGCCAGCAGTTACGGACTAGCGGGACCCGAGCAGTACTTC.

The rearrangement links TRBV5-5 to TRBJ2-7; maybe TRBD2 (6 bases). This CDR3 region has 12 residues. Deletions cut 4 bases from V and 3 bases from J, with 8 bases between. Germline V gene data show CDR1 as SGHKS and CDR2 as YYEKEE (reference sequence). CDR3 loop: CASSGDFYEQYF. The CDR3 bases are TGTGCCAGCAGCGGGGACTTCTACGAGCAGTACTTC. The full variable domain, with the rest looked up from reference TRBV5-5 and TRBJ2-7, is DAGVTQSPTHLIKTRGQQVTLRCSPISGHKSVSWYQQVLGQGPQFIFQYYEKEERGRGNFPDRFSARQFPNYSSELNVNALLLGDSALYLCASSGDFYEQYFGPGTRLTVT.

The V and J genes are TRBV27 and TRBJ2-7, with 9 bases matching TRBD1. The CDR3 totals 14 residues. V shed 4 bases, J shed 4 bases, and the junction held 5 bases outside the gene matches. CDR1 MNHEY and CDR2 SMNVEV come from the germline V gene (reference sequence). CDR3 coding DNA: TGTGCCAGCAGTTCGGACAGGGGTGGGTACGAGCAGTACTTC. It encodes CASSSDRGGYEQYF.

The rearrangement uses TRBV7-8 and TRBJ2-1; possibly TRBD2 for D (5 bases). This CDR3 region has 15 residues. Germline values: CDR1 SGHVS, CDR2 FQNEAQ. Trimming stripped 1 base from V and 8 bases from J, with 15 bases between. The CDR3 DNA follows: TGTGCCAGCAGCTTAGTTCTAGCTGGGTCCCATGAGCAGTTCTTC. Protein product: CASSLVLAGSHEQFF.

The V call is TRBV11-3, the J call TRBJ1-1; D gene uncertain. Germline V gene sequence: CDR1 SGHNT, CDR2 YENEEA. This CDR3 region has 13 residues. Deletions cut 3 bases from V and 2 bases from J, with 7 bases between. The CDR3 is CASSFHTNTEAFF. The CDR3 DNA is TGTGCCAGCAGCTTTCATACTAACACTGAAGCTTTCTTT.

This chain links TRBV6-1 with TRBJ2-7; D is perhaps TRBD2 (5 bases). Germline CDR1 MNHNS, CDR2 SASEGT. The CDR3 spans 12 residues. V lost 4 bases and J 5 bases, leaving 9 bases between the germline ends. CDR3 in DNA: TGTGCCAGCAGTGGAGGGTTCGACGAGCAGTACTTC. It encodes CASSGGFDEQYF.